These 25 T cell receptor beta chains share one sample of origin, sequenced in a study of beta chain features in type 1 diabetes. Every bit of the isolated RNA underwent reverse transcription, so sequencing read expressed TCRB transcripts. Sequencing was performed with immunoSEQ multiplex PCR; in TCRdb, only in-frame clones are kept and a portion is missing. There are around 320,000 clones in the sample; about 14% occur only once, and roughly 6.7% lies in the top ten. The sample comprised central memory CD4+ T cells from blood. The receptors stem from a man aged 25-40 years in good health.

V usage is TRBV5-1 and J usage is TRBJ2-5, with a possible D match to TRBD1 (6 bases). CDR3 length equals 16 residues. The germline CDR1 and CDR2 sequences are SGHRS and YFSETQ. The V end was cut by 3 bases, the J end by 2 bases, with 17 bases between. The CDR3 region is CASSSSGQNVQETQYF. CDR3 DNA: TGCGCCAGCAGCTCCTCCGGACAGAACGTTCAAGAGACCCAGTACTTC.

Comments on this clone: The sample contains more than one DNA sequence encoding this CDR3. The chain has TRBV19 and TRBJ1-1, with 8 bases fitting TRBD1. The germline V gene has CDR1 LNHDA and CDR2 SQIVND (reference sequence). CDR3 size: 14 residues. Trimming took 4 bases from V and 1 from J; bases not matched to a gene: 2. The CDR3 loop is CASSRDRRNTEAFF. The CDR3 DNA reads TGTGCCAGTAGTAGGGACAGGCGGAACACTGAAGCTTTCTTT. The full variable domain, with the rest looked up from reference TRBV19 and TRBJ1-1, is DGGITQSPKYLFRKEGQNVTLSCEQNLNHDAMYWYRQDPGQGLRLIYYSQIVNDFQKGDIAEGYSVSREKKESFPLTVTSAQKNPTAFYLCASSRDRRNTEAFFGQGTRLTVV.

V usage is TRBV29-1 and J usage is TRBJ1-2; TRBD1 agrees at 9 bases. V lost 6 bases, J lost 4 bases, and 6 bases stayed unmatched. The CDR3 runs to 13 residues. The germline V gene encodes CDR1 SQVTM and CDR2 ANQGSEA. The CDR3 region has the DNA TGCAGCGTGGGACAGGGACAGGGCTATGGCTACACCTTC. This codes for CSVGQGQGYGYTF.

V is TRBV7-2 and J is TRBJ2-7; 10 bases fit TRBD1. V was clipped by 7 bases and J by 6 bases; unmatched bases: 9. The germline gives CDR1 SGHTA, CDR2 FQGNSA. This CDR3 contains 14 residues. The CDR3 DNA sequence: TGTGCCAGCACTTTGGACAGGGGGACCTTCGAGCAGTACGTC. This encodes CASTLDRGTFEQYV.

This clone was counted a few times. The chain joins TRBV7-2 to TRBJ1-1; D uncertain. With 2 bases removed from V and 6 bases from J, the gap between germline ends came to 13 bases. This CDR3 contains 14 residues. In germline, CDR1 is SGHTA, CDR2 FQGNSA. In DNA, the CDR3 is TGTGCCAGCAGCTTATTAGTCTCACGGGCTGAAGCTTTCTTT. As protein: CASSLLVSRAEAFF.

This clone was found a few times. Here the CDR3 reads CASSFRDRGLSPLHF. Written as DNA, the CDR3 is TGTGCCAGCAGCTTCCGGGACAGGGGGCTCTCACCCCTCCACTTT. J is TRBJ1-6 and V is TRBV5-4; TRBD1 matches at 12 bases. Germline loops: CDR1 SGHNT, CDR2 YYREEE (reference sequence). The J segment lost 10 bases and the V segment lost 2 bases, leaving 4 bases of the junction unmatched. This CDR3 is built from 15 residues.

This clone showed up just a few times. A single base is all that separates this from a far larger clone, so a read error is likely. The gene calls are TRBV29-1 and TRBJ1-1; D possibly corresponds to TRBD1 (5 bases). The CDR3 extends over 15 amino acids. Deletions cut 5 bases from V and 1 base from J, with 17 bases between. CDR1 SQVTM and CDR2 ANQGSEA come from the germline V gene. CDR3 protein: CSVLGGVLWNTEAFF. In nucleotides, the CDR3 is TGCAGCGTTTTGGGAGGGGTCCTTTGGAACACTGAAGCTTTCTTT.

This clone was detected a few times. The V and J genes are TRBV28 and TRBJ2-7; TRBD2 matches 10 bases. The CDR3 covers 15 residues. Germline values: CDR1 MDHEN, CDR2 SYDVKM. The junction had 5 bases not matched to a gene; V was cut back by 6 bases and J by 0 bases. The CDR3 sequence is CASSPGTSVSYEQYF. In nucleotides, the CDR3 is TGTGCCAGCAGCCCCGGGACTAGCGTCTCCTACGAGCAGTACTTC.

The chain has TRBV15 and TRBJ1-6, with TRBD1 as a possible D gene (6 bases). Germline V CDR1 and CDR2: LNHNV, YYDKDF (reference sequence). The CDR3 covers 14 residues. Between the trimmed V and J ends, which lost 3 bases and 9 bases, there was a span of 12 bases. This CDR3 is CATSSRTTGSPLHF. As DNA, the CDR3 is TGTGCCACCAGCAGCCGTACGACAGGTTCACCCCTCCACTTT.

This clone was seen only a few times. The chain carries TRBV5-4 and TRBJ1-1, with 9 bases matching TRBD1. Trimming cost V 0 bases and J 4 bases; bases outside gene matches: 10. The CDR3 runs 17 residues. The V gene's germline CDR1 is SGHNT and CDR2 YYREEE (reference sequence). CDR3 sequence (DNA): TGTGCCAGCAGCTTGGACCGGACAGGGGTATTGAGCACTGAAGCTTTCTTT. It yields the protein CASSLDRTGVLSTEAFF. Combining the CDR3 with reference TRBV5-4 and TRBJ1-1 gives the whole variable domain ETGVTQSPTHLIKTRGQQVTLRCSSQSGHNTVSWYQQALGQGPQFIFQYYREEENGRGNFPPRFSGLQFPNYSSELNVNALELDDSALYLCASSLDRTGVLSTEAFFGQGTRLTVV.

This sequence joins TRBV11-2 and TRBJ1-1; 7 bases match TRBD1. V gave up 1 base and J gave up 1 base; unmatched junction bases: 6. Germline V CDR1 and CDR2: SGHAT, FQNNGV. This CDR3 has 16 amino acids. The CDR3 is CASSLGIWTGNTEAFF. CDR3 nucleotide sequence: TGTGCCAGCAGCTTAGGCATATGGACAGGGAACACTGAAGCTTTCTTT.

This clone was seen at least ten times. The chain couples TRBV7-6 to TRBJ2-5; D is perhaps TRBD1 (6 bases). Trimming shortened V by 2 bases and J by 2 bases, and 12 bases separated the two germline ends. Looked up from germline, CDR1 is SGHVS and CDR2 is FNYEAQ. CDR3 size: 15 residues. The chain's CDR3 is CASSLTGMRQETQYF. CDR3 DNA: TGTGCCAGCAGCTTAACAGGGATGAGACAAGAGACCCAGTACTTC.

This clone came up a few times. V is TRBV9 and J is TRBJ2-1; 9 positions match TRBD2. Trimming removed 3 bases from V and 0 bases from J; junction bases left unmatched: 4. The CDR3 runs to 16 residues. Looked up from germline, CDR1 is SGDLS and CDR2 is YYNGEE. In DNA, the CDR3 is TGTGCCAGCAGCGCTAGCGGGGATCCCTCCTACAATGAGCAGTTCTTC. Amino acids: CASSASGDPSYNEQFF.

This clone was counted ten times or more. The rearrangement links TRBV7-3 to TRBJ2-3; D may match TRBD1 or TRBD2 (6 bases each). V shed 5 bases and J shed 7 bases, with 19 bases lying between them. CDR3 length equals 15 residues. Germline lookup yields CDR1 SGHTA and CDR2 FQGTGA. DNA of the CDR3: TGTGCCAGCAGCCCACAAGGGGGGATCGGGAATACGCAGTATTTT. Residues: CASSPQGGIGNTQYF.

In this sample, this clone turned up a few times. The rearrangement links TRBV7-2 to TRBJ1-1; 7 positions match TRBD1. Trimming took 1 base from V and 0 from J; bases not matched to a gene: 8. There are 17 residues in the CDR3. Per germline, CDR1 SGHTA and CDR2 FQGNSA. In DNA form, the CDR3 reads TGTGCCAGCAGCTTAGAGTCGGGACAGAGTTTGAACACTGAAGCTTTCTTT. It codes for CASSLESGQSLNTEAFF.

This clone occurred many times. V gene TRBV7-2 combines with J gene TRBJ1-5, with no clear D. The V end lost 1 base, the J end lost 4 bases, and 11 bases lay between the germline ends. Per germline, CDR1 SGHTA and CDR2 FQGNSA. This CDR3 contains 15 residues. The chain's CDR3 is CASSLGSFGNQPQHF. CDR3 nucleotides: TGTGCCAGCAGCTTAGGTTCATTCGGGAATCAGCCCCAGCATTTT.

This clone was picked up a small number of times. CDR3 in amino acids: CASSLAGIKSDTQYF. CDR3 in DNA: TGTGCCAGCAGCTTAGCGGGGATCAAGTCAGATACGCAGTATTTT. The chain combines TRBV7-8 with TRBJ2-3; D is unclear. The CDR3 contains 15 residues. Trimming removed 0 bases at V and 4 bases at J, with 11 bases between. The germline V gene has CDR1 SGHVS and CDR2 FQNEAQ.

V is TRBV6-1 and J is TRBJ1-5; D is possibly TRBD1 (6 bases). This CDR3 comprises 16 residues. Trimming took 4 bases from V and 2 from J, leaving 15 bases between them. CDR1 is MNHNS, CDR2 SASEGT, per germline. The chain's CDR3 is CASSGRDGGGNQPQHF. Here the CDR3 DNA reads TGTGCCAGCAGTGGCCGTGATGGGGGCGGCAATCAGCCCCAGCATTTT.

In its sample, this clone was seen many times. The rearrangement uses TRBV9 and TRBJ2-3; D ambiguous. The CDR3 sequence is 14 residues long. Trimming left V 4 bases short and J 4 bases short, with 13 bases between. From germline, CDR1 is SGDLS and CDR2 YYNGEE. The CDR3 DNA sequence: TGTGCCAGCAGCATCCAAATGGCGGCAGATACGCAGTATTTT. Translating it yields CASSIQMAADTQYF.

The chain recombines TRBV2 with TRBJ1-5; D is uncertain. The ends were cut back, 0 bases at V and 4 bases at J, with 10 bases in the middle. The CDR3 totals 15 residues. Germline assignment: CDR1 SNHLY and CDR2 FYNNEI. The CDR3 DNA reads as TGTGCCAGCAGTGAAGCCGACGGGAGAAATCAGCCCCAGCATTTT. It translates to CASSEADGRNQPQHF.

The V and J genes are TRBV14 and TRBJ2-1, with 7 bases matching TRBD2. This CDR3 is 14 amino acids long. Trimming cost V 2 bases and J 10 bases; bases outside gene matches: 8. Per the germline V gene, CDR1 is SGHDN and CDR2 is FVKESK. DNA of the CDR3: TGTGCCAGCAGCCAACTCGAGAGCGGGACGGAGCAGTTCTTC. This gives the protein CASSQLESGTEQFF.

The V and J genes are TRBV28 and TRBJ1-5; a weak D match, TRBD1 (5 bases). CDR1 is MDHEN and CDR2 is SYDVKM in the germline V gene. The ends were cut back, 3 bases at V and 0 bases at J, with 6 bases in the middle. CDR3 length equals 14 residues. The CDR3 DNA sequence: TGTGCCAGCAGTTTTGGGGGTAGCAATCAGCCCCAGCATTTT. Protein product: CASSFGGSNQPQHF. Drawing the rest from reference TRBV28 and TRBJ1-5, the complete variable domain is DVKVTQSSRYLVKRTGEKVFLECVQDMDHENMFWYRQDPGLGLRLIYFSYDVKMKEKGDIPEGYSVSREKKERFSLILESASTNQTSMYLCASSFGGSNQPQHFGDGTRLSIL.

The gene calls are TRBV6-5 and TRBJ2-1; maybe TRBD2 (6 bases). Germline CDR1 reads MNHEY; CDR2 reads SVGAGI. Trimming took 0 bases from V and 6 from J, leaving 12 bases between them. The CDR3 length is 15 residues. The CDR3 spells CASSYSTGASNEQFF. The CDR3 nucleotides are TGTGCCAGCAGTTACTCGACGGGAGCATCCAATGAGCAGTTCTTC.

The J gene is TRBJ1-6, the V gene TRBV18; no reliable D call. Per the germline V gene, CDR1 is KGHSH and CDR2 is LQKENI. Trimming took off 6 bases at V and 7 bases at J, with 7 bases between the two ends. CDR3 length: 12 amino acids. For the CDR3, the DNA is TGTGCCAGCTCCGCTGGAAATTCACCCCTCCACTTT. It specifies CASSAGNSPLHF.

This chain links TRBV5-1 with TRBJ2-3; tentatively, D is TRBD2 (6 bases). Germline V lookup: CDR1 SGHRS, CDR2 YFSETQ. The CDR3 runs to 15 residues. The ends were cut back, 4 bases at V and 2 bases at J, with 14 bases in the middle. CDR3 amino acids: CASSPIGGSTDTQYF. In DNA, the CDR3 is TGCGCCAGCAGCCCTATTGGGGGGTCCACAGATACGCAGTATTTT.